This T cell receptor (beta chain) was retrieved from a study of cytomegalovirus exposure and HLA in healthy donors. V lost 5 bases and J lost 4; bases outside the gene matches: 8. Germline loops: CDR1 SGHTA, CDR2 FQGNSA. The CDR3 runs to 15 residues. This clone turned up a few times. Its matching antigen is unknown. PCR used 60 Vbeta primers and 13 Jbeta primers. Assay used: immunoSEQ multiplex PCR; TCRdb lists only in-frame clones, some missing. The data show about 120,000 clones, 50% to 65% seen once. Study-wide points: Accounts indicate the classifier identified cytomegalovirus status with strong specificity and sensitivity.

The clonotype originates from a woman aged 40 to 49 in good health and CMV-seropositive. V and J are TRBV7-2 and TRBJ1-3; 7 nucleotides align to TRBD1. The sequencing input was PBMCs. CDR3 amino acids: CASSRNRGLGNTIYF. As DNA, the CDR3 is TGTGCCAGCAGCCGAAACAGGGGTCTCGGAAACACCATATATTTT. The variable domain in full, completed from reference TRBV7-2 and TRBJ1-3, reads GAGVSQSPSNKVTEKGKDVELRCDPISGHTALYWYRQSLGQGLEFLIYFQGNSAPDKSGLPSDRFSAERTGGSVSTLTIQRTQQEDSAVYLCASSRNRGLGNTIYFGEGSWLTVV.